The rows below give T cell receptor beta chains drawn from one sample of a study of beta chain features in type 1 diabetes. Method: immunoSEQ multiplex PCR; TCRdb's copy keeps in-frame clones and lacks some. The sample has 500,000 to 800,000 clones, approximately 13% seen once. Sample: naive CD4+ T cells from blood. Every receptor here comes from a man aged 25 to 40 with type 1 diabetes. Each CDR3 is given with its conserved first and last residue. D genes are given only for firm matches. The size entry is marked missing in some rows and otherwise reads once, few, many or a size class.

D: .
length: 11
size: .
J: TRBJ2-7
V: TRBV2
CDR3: CASSLTYEQYF
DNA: TGTGCCAGTTCACTGACCTACGAGCAGTACTTC

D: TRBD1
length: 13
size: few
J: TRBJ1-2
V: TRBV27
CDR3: CASSGQGAYGYTF
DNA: TGTGCCAGCAGCGGACAGGGGGCTTATGGCTACACCTTC

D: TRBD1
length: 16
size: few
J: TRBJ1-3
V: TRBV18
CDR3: CASSPLDRGTGNTIYF
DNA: TGTGCCAGCTCACCGCTGGACAGGGGGACTGGAAACACCATATATTTT

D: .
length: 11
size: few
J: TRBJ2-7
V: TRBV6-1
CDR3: CASRVAYEQYF
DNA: TGTGCCAGCAGGGTCGCCTACGAGCAGTACTTC

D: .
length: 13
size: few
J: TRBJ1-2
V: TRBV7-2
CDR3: CASSLGGSYGYTF
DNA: TGTGCCAGCAGCCTAGGGGGGAGCTATGGCTACACCTTC

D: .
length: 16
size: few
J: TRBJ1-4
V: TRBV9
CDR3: CASSAHPAATNEKLFF
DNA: TGTGCCAGCAGCGCCCATCCAGCAGCAACTAATGAAAAACTGTTTTTT

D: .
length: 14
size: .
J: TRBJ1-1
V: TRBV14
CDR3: CASSQYRENTEAFF
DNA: TGTGCCAGCAGCCAATACAGGGAGAACACTGAAGCTTTCTTT

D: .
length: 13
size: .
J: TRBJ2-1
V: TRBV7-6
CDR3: CASSLTGNNEQFF
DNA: TGTGCCAGCAGTCTCACGGGGAACAATGAGCAGTTCTTC

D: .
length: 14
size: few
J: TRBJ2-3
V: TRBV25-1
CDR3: CASSDSHPTDTQYF
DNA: TGTGCCAGCAGTGACAGCCACCCCACAGATACGCAGTATTTT

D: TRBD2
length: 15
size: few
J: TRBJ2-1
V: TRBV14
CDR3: CASSRLAGSYNEQFF
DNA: TGTGCCAGCAGCCGACTAGCGGGGTCGTACAATGAGCAGTTCTTC

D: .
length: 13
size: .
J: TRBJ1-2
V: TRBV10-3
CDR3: CAISVGGRYGYTF
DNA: TGTGCCATCAGTGTTGGGGGGCGTTATGGCTACACCTTC

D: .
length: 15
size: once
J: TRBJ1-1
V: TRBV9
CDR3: CASSVESRGTTEAFF
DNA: TGTGCCAGCAGCGTAGAATCCAGGGGAACCACTGAAGCTTTCTTT

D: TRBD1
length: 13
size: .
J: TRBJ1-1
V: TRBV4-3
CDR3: CASSRGTEAEAFF
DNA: TGCGCCAGCAGCCGCGGGACAGAGGCTGAAGCTTTCTTT

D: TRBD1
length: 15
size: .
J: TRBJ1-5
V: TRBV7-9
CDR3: CASSLSTGGDQPQHF
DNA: TGTGCCAGCAGCTTGTCCACAGGGGGGGATCAGCCCCAGCATTTT

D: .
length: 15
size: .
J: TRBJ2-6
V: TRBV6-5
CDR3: CASSITRTGANVLTF
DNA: TGTGCCAGCAGTATAACCCGAACTGGGGCCAACGTCCTGACTTTC

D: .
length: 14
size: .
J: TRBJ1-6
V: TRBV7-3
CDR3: CASSMQGVGSPLHF
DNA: TGTGCCAGCAGCATGCAGGGAGTAGGCTCACCCCTCCACTTT

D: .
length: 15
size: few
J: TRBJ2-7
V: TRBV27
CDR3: CASSLSGRFSYEQYF
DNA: TGTGCCAGCAGTTTATCGGGACGGTTCTCCTACGAGCAGTACTTC

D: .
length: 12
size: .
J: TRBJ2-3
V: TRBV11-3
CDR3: CASSAIPDTQYF
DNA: TGTGCCAGCAGCGCCATTCCGGATACGCAGTATTTT

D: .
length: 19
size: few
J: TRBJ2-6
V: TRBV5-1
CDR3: CASSFGGDQRRSGANVLTF
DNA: TGCGCCAGCAGCTTTGGTGGGGACCAGCGGCGCTCTGGGGCCAACGTCCTGACTTTC

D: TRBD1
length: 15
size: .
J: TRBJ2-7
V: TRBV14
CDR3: CASSRPGTGPYEQYF
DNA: TGTGCCAGCAGCCGACCCGGGACAGGGCCCTACGAGCAGTACTTC

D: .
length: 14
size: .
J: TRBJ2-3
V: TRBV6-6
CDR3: CASSYSTAGTAQYF
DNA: TGTGCCAGCAGTTACTCGACGGCGGGGACCGCGCAGTATTTT

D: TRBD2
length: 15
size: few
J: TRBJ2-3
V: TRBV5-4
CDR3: CASRPAGGRTDTQYF
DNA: TGTGCCAGCAGGCCAGCGGGGGGGCGAACAGATACGCAGTATTTT

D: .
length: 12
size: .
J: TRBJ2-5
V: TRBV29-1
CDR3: CSVGDREETQYF
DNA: TGCAGCGTTGGGGACCGAGAAGAGACCCAGTACTTC

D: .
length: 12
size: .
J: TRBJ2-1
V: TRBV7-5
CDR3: CAPRPAYNEQFF
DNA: TGTGCCCCTAGGCCAGCCTACAATGAGCAGTTCTTC

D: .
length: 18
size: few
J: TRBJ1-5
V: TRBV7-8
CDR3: CASSLHTGRGGSNQPQHF
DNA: TGTGCCAGCAGCTTGCATACAGGGCGTGGTGGGAGCAATCAGCCCCAGCATTTT

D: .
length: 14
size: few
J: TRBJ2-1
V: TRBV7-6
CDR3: CASSLEGGFNEQFF
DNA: TGTGCCAGCAGCTTAGAAGGAGGGTTCAATGAGCAGTTCTTC

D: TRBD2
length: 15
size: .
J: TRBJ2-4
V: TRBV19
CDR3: CASSPHGEGLNIQYF
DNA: TGTGCCAGTAGTCCACATGGGGAGGGTCTAAACATTCAGTACTTC

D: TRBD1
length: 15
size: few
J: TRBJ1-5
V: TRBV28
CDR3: CASRRTGVSNQPQHF
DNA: TGTGCCAGCAGACGGACAGGGGTTAGCAATCAGCCCCAGCATTTT

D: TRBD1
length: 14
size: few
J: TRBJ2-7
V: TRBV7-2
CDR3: CASSPDRGTREQYF
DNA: TGTGCCAGCAGCCCCGACAGGGGAACGCGGGAGCAGTACTTC

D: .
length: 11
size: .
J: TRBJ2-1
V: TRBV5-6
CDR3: CASSLYNEQFF
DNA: TGTGCCAGCAGCCTGTACAATGAGCAGTTCTTC

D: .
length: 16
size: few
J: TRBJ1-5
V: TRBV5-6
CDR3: CASSLAGDPSNQPQHF
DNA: TGTGCCAGCAGCTTGGCGGGGGACCCTAGCAATCAGCCCCAGCATTTT

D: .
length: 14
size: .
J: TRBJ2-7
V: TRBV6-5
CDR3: CASSYAGRSYEQYF
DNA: TGTGCCAGCAGTTACGCAGGACGCTCCTACGAGCAGTACTTC